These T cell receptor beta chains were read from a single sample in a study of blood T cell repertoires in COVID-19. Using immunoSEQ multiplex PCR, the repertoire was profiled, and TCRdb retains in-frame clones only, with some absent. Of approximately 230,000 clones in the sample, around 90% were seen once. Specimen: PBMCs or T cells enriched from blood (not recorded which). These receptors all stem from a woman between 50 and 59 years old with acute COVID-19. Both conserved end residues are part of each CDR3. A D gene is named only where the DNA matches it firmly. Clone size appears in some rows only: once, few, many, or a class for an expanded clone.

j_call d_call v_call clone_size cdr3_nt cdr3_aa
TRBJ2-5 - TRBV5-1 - TGCGCCAGCAGCTTGGATCTGGCCCCAGAGACCCAGTACTTC CASSLDLAPETQYF
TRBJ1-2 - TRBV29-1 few TGCAGCGTTGAAGCCGGCAGGTTCTATGGCTACACCTTC CSVEAGRFYGYTF
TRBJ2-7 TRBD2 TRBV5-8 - TGTGCCAGCAGCTTCGCTGGCGGGAGCTCCTACGAGCAGTACTTC CASSFAGGSSYEQYF
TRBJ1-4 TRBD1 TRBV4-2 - TGTGCCAGCAGCCAAGGACAGGGTGCAACTAATGAAAAACTGTTTTTT CASSQGQGATNEKLFF
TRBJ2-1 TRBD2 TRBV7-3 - TGTGCCAGCAGCTTAAGACTAGCGGGAAGAAATGAGCAGTTCTTC CASSLRLAGRNEQFF
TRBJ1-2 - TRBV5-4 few TGTGCCAGCAGCGGCGGACAGAAAATCTATGGCTACACCTTC CASSGGQKIYGYTF
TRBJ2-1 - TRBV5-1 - TGCGCCAGCAGCTTGGAATCCAGCGCGACTTACAATGAGCAGTTCTTC CASSLESSATYNEQFF
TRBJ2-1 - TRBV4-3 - TGCGCCAGCAGCTTTGTGGAGAATGAGCAGTTCTTC CASSFVENEQFF
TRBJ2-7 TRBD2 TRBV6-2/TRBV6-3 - TGTGCCAGCAGTACCCCTAGCGGGAGAATCGGCGAGCAGTACTTC CASSTPSGRIGEQYF
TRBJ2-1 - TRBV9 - TGTGCCAGCAGCGTAGCCCAGGGAGGTCGCGTCGATGAGCAGTTCTTC CASSVAQGGRVDEQFF
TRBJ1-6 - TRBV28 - TGTGCCAGCAGGTGGACAGCGTTGTATTCACCCCTCCACTTT CASRWTALYSPLHF
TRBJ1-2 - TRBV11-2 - TGTGCCAGCAGCTTACTCGACAGTCCAACGGCCCTGGGCTATGGCTACACCTTC CASSLLDSPTALGYGYTF
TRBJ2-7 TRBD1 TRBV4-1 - TGCGCCAGCAGCCACCCGAACCGGGACAGGGGAACCTACGAGCAGTACTTC CASSHPNRDRGTYEQYF
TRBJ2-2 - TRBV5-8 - TGTGCCAGCGGAAGACAGCAGGCGAACACCGGGGAGCTGTTTTTT CASGRQQANTGELFF
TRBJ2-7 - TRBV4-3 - TGCGCCAGCAGCCGACGGGACGGGAGCTCCTACGAGCAGTACTTC CASSRRDGSSYEQYF
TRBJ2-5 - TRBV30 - TGTGCCTGGAGTTCAACACTAGGGCGGGGGACCCAGTACTTC CAWSSTLGRGTQYF
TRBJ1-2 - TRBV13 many TGTGCCAGCAGCTTAGGGTCCGGGGGCTATGGCTACACCTTC CASSLGSGGYGYTF
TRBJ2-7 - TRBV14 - TGTGCCAGCAGCAAGCACTACGAGCAGTACTTC CASSKHYEQYF
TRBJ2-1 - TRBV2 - TGTGCCAGCTCTAGTGCCTACAATGAGCAGTTCTTC CASSSAYNEQFF
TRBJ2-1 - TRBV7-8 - TGTGCCAGCAGCTTAGCGCGGGTTGGCATTAGGAATGAGCAGTTCTTC CASSLARVGIRNEQFF
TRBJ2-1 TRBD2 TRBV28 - TGTGCCAGCAGTTTGGCCCGGGCTAGCGGGAGGGATGGTGAGCAGTTCTTC CASSLARASGRDGEQFF
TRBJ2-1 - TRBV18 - TGTGCCAGCTCAAGACAAACAGACAATGAGCAGTTCTTC CASSRQTDNEQFF
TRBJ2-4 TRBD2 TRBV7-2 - TGTGCCAGCAGCGCGGGACTAGCGGGAGGACTAGCCAAAAACATTCAGTACTTC CASSAGLAGGLAKNIQYF
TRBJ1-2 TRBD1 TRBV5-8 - TGTGCCAGCAGCTTACCGGGACAGGGATGGTATGGCTACACCTTC CASSLPGQGWYGYTF
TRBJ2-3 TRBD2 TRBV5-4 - TGTGCCAGCAGCTTTCTAGCGGGAGTCGGCACAGATACGCAGTATTTT CASSFLAGVGTDTQYF
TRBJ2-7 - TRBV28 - TGTGCCAGCAGTTTATCTGTAGCCGACGAGCAGTACTTC CASSLSVADEQYF
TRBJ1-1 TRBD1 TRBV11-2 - TGTGCCAGCAGCTTCCAGGGGGCCCGCATGAACACTGAAGCTTTCTTT CASSFQGARMNTEAFF
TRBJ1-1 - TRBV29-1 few TGCAGCGTTGAAGTAAACACTGAAGCTTTCTTT CSVEVNTEAFF
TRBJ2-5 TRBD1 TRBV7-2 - TGTGCCAGCAGCCCTCGACAGGGATGGGGCGAGACCCAGTACTTC CASSPRQGWGETQYF
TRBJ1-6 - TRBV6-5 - TGTGCCAGCAGCGCCGAGGGCGGCTCACCCCTCCACTTT CASSAEGGSPLHF
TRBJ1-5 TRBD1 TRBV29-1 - TGCAGCGTCGGTGGGACAGGGGTTAATCAGCCCCAGCATTTT CSVGGTGVNQPQHF
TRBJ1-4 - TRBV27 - TGTGCCAGCAGCCCAAGGACTCGCCCTAATGAAAAACTGTTTTTT CASSPRTRPNEKLFF
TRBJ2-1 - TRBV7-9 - TGTGCCAGCAGCTCTTCGGGTTTCTCCTACAATGAGCAGTTCTTC CASSSSGFSYNEQFF
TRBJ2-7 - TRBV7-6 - TGTGCCAGCAGCTTAATGGGTGGGACACTCTACGAGCAGTACTTC CASSLMGGTLYEQYF
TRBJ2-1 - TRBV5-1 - TGCGCCAGCAGCCAGGGTGGCAGTAACAATGAGCAGTTCTTC CASSQGGSNNEQFF
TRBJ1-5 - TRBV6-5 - TGTGCCAGCAGTTACTCTTACAGTTATAGCAATCAGCCCCAGCATTTT CASSYSYSYSNQPQHF
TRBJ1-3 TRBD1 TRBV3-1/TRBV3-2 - TGTGCCAGCAGCCCAGGGACAGGGAACGGAAACACCATATATTTT CASSPGTGNGNTIYF
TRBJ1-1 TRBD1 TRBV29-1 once TGCAGCGGGGGGGACAGGGGAAGGGATGAAGCTTTCTTT CSGGDRGRDEAFF
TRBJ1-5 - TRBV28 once TGTGCCAGCAGTCGGGGGGGAAGCAATCAGCCCCAGCATTTT CASSRGGSNQPQHF
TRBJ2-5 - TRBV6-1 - TGTGCCAGCAGTGAATCCGGCGGGGAGACCCAGTACTTC CASSESGGETQYF
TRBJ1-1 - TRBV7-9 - TGTGCCAGCAGCCTAATAGAGGGGGATCGCACTGAAGCTTTCTTT CASSLIEGDRTEAFF
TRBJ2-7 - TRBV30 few TGTGCCTGGAGTATGTCGGGAGTGGGATGGGAGCAGTACTTC CAWSMSGVGWEQYF
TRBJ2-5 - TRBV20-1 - TGCAGTGTTCTCCAAGAGACCCAGTACTTC CSVLQETQYF
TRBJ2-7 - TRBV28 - TGTGCCACTACAGGGTCGAGCTCCTACGAGCAGTACTTC CATTGSSSYEQYF
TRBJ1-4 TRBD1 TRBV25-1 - TGTGCCAGCAGTTTGACGGACAGGGGGATTGCTAATGAAAAACTGTTTTTT CASSLTDRGIANEKLFF
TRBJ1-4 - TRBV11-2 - TGTGCCAGCAGCCTTATGGGTGGTGGCAGGATAAATGAAAAACTGTTTTTT CASSLMGGGRINEKLFF
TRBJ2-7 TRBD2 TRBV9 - TGTGCCAGCAGCGCGACTAGCGTTTACTCCTACGAGCAGTACTTC CASSATSVYSYEQYF
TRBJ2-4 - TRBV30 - TGTGCCTGGAGTGTAACTTGGGAGGCGAACTTC CAWSVTWEANF
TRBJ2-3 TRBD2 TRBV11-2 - TGTGCCAGCAGCTTGGCAAGGGGAGGGATAGATACGCAGTATTTT CASSLARGGIDTQYF
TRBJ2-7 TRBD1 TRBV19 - TGTGCCAGTAGTATAGGGACAGGGGGCTACGAGCAGTACTTC CASSIGTGGYEQYF
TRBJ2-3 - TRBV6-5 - TGTGCCAGCAGCACAGGGTGGGCCAGCACAGATACGCAGTATTTT CASSTGWASTDTQYF
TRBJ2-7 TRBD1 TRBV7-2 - TGTGCCAGCAGTTTAACTTCCCCGGGACAGGGAGCCTACGAGCAGTACTTC CASSLTSPGQGAYEQYF
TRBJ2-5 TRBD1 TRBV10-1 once TGCGCCAGCAGTGAGTCGATATTCACAGGGGTGGAAGAGACCCAGTACTTC CASSESIFTGVEETQYF